This T cell receptor (beta chain) was identified during a study of blood T cell repertoires in COVID-19. Study as a whole: Samples representing acute and convalescent COVID-19 were sourced from the United States, Italy and Spain. PBMCs, B-cell-depleted T cells, or T cells were the source of the cDNA or gDNA that made up the material.

Between the trimmed V and J ends, which lost 6 bases and 3 bases, there was a span of 9 bases. The CDR3 sequence is 13 residues long. Per the authors' pipeline: Cell counts per sample came from amplifying reference gene primers. Measured with immunoSEQ multiplex PCR; TCRdb has only the in-frame clones, and not every one. The V and J calls and clone size come from that table; D and trimming were worked out from the DNA. The sample lists under 250,000 clones; roughly 83% were seen once. What was sequenced was peripheral blood. The V and J genes are TRBV12-3 or TRBV12-4 and TRBJ1-5, with TRBD1 as a possible D gene (5 bases). The receptor was derived from a man older than 75 with acute or convalescent COVID-19. CDR3 amino acids: CASRRQPNQPQHF. The DNA of the CDR3 is TGTGCCAGCAGGAGACAGCCCAATCAGCCCCAGCATTTT.